This T cell receptor (beta chain) was captured in a study of shared clonotypes between healthy human individuals. The overall study: Contributing individuals were a couple of females and a few males aged 18 to 49.

The trim removed 4 bases at V and 4 bases at J, leaving 7 bases unmatched. Germline V lookup: CDR1 SGHRS, CDR2 YFSETQ. This CDR3 region has 14 residues. Method: immunoSEQ multiplex PCR; TCRdb's copy keeps in-frame clones and lacks some. This sample has 950,000 to 1,100,000 clones, with around 74% found just once. Material for sequencing was memory CD4+ T cells sorted from blood. Subset here: CD45RA-negative fraction. The V call is TRBV5-1, the J call TRBJ1-1, with 7 bases aligning to TRBD1. This sequence originates from a man between 18 and 29 years old in good health. CDR3 region: CASSPDDRATEAFF. CDR3 coding DNA: TGCGCCAGCAGCCCGGACGACAGGGCCACTGAAGCTTTCTTT. Together with reference TRBV5-1 and TRBJ1-1, the CDR3 gives the full variable domain: KAGVTQTPRYLIKTRGQQVTLSCSPISGHRSVSWYQQTPGQGLQFLFEYFSETQRNKGNFPGRFSGRQFSNSRSEMNVSTLELGDSALYLCASSPDDRATEAFFGQGTRLTVV.